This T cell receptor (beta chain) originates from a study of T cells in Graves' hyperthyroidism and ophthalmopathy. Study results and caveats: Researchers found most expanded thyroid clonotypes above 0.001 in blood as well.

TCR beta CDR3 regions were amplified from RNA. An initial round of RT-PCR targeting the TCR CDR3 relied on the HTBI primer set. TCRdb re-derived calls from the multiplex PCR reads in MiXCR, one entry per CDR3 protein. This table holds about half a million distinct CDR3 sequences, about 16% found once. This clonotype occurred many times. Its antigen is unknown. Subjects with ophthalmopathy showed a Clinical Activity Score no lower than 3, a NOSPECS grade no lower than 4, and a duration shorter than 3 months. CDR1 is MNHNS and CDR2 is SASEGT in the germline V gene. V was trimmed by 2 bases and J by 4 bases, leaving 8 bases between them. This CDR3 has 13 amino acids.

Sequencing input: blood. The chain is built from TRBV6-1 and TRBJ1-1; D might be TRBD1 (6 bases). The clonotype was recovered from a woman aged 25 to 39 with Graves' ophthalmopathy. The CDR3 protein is CASSEKGGTEAFF. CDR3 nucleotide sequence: TGTGCCAGCAGTGAAAAGGGGGGCACTGAAGCTTTCTTT.